Listed below are T cell receptor beta chains from one sample, sequenced in a study of blood T cells in healthy people across ages. TCRdb itself ran the 5' RACE reads through MiXCR, one entry per CDR3 protein. In the table there are 1.5 million to 2 million distinct CDR3 sequences, approximately 28% of which are singletons. Material for sequencing was blood. The source is a woman in her 30s in good health. CDR3s include the opening cysteine and the closing phenylalanine or tryptophan. The D gene is left open where the match is weak. The size of a clone is reported for some rows only, either as once, few or many, or as a class for expanded clones.

many,.,TRBV12-3/TRBV12-4,TRBJ1-2,TGCGCCAGCAGCCTCAACTACGGCTACACCTTC,CASSLNYGYTF
few,TRBD1,TRBV7-2,TRBJ2-1,TGTGCCAGCAGCTATTGGGGGACAGGGGGAAATGAGCAGTTCTTC,CASSYWGTGGNEQFF
many,.,TRBV12-3/TRBV12-4,TRBJ2-4,TGTGCCAGCAGTCCACAGGAAGCCAAAAACATTCAGTACTTC,CASSPQEAKNIQYF
once,TRBD2,TRBV5-1,TRBJ2-3,TGCGCCAGCAGCAAACCTAGCGGGGGAACCGTGGATACGCAGTATTTT,CASSKPSGGTVDTQYF
.,TRBD1,TRBV7-2,TRBJ2-3,TGTGCCAGCAGCCGCGACAGGGCGGCGGCTACGCAGTATTTT,CASSRDRAAATQYF
.,TRBD1,TRBV24-1,TRBJ1-2,TGTGCCACCAGTGACCGCAGGACAGGGGGCCCTTCTAACTATGGCTACACCTTC,CATSDRRTGGPSNYGYTF
.,.,TRBV5-5,TRBJ1-4,TGTGCCAGCTCCTTTAGTGGGGCGCCGGAAAAACTGTTTTTT,CASSFSGAPEKLFF
few,.,TRBV15,TRBJ2-7,TGTGCCACCGGGAATCGCCAAGCCTACGAGCAGTACTTC,CATGNRQAYEQYF
few,.,TRBV30,TRBJ2-2,TGTGCCTGGAGCCAAGTACGGGAAGGGGAGCTGTTTTTT,CAWSQVREGELFF
many,.,TRBV6-2/TRBV6-3,TRBJ2-7,TGTGCCAGCAGTTACTTCGAGGGGTTGACTCTCTACGAGCAGTACTTC,CASSYFEGLTLYEQYF
few,.,TRBV7-2,TRBJ2-5,TGTGCCAGCAGCCTTGAAGGCAGGATGACGACCCAGTACTTC,CASSLEGRMTTQYF
.,.,TRBV15,TRBJ1-6,TGTACCACCAGCAGAGGTGGTGGAAATTCACCCCTCCACTTT,CTTSRGGGNSPLHF
few,TRBD1,TRBV10-3,TRBJ2-5,TGTGCCATCAGTGGCTACGAGCAGGGGGCAGAGACCCAGTACTTC,CAISGYEQGAETQYF
few,.,TRBV5-6,TRBJ1-2,TGTGCCAGCAGCTTGGAAGGGTGGGGCTATGGCTACACCTTC,CASSLEGWGYGYTF
.,.,TRBV7-2,TRBJ2-3,TGTGCCAGCAGGATAGACCCGGGACGCACAGATACGCAGTATTTT,CASRIDPGRTDTQYF
.,.,TRBV5-1,TRBJ2-3,TGCGCCAGCAGCTACCTGGACAGTTCGAAAGATACGCAGTATTTT,CASSYLDSSKDTQYF
.,.,TRBV14,TRBJ2-4,TGTGCCAGCACCGTGTCTTTAGACACCTTCCTAGCCAAAAACATTCAGTACTTC,CASTVSLDTFLAKNIQYF
few,.,TRBV5-1,TRBJ2-7,TGCGCCAGCAAGGTGGGGGGAGGACCCACCTACGAGCAGTACTTC,CASKVGGGPTYEQYF
few,.,TRBV11-2,TRBJ2-7,TGTGCCAGCAGCTTAGATTGGGTACACATCAACGAGCAGTACTTC,CASSLDWVHINEQYF
few,.,TRBV7-3,TRBJ2-1,TGTGCCAGCAGCTTAAGTATGAGTAATGAGCAGTTCTTC,CASSLSMSNEQFF
.,TRBD1,TRBV3-1,TRBJ1-5,TGTGCCAGCAGCCGGAGGGGGCACAATCAGCCCCAGCATTTT,CASSRRGHNQPQHF
few,.,TRBV10-3,TRBJ2-3,TGTGCCATCAGTCCCCGCGGTTCTAGCACAGATACGCAGTATTTT,CAISPRGSSTDTQYF
.,.,TRBV6-6,TRBJ2-7,TGTGCCAGCAGCCACAGTACAGGGATGAGTCCGGGGGAGCAGTACTTC,CASSHSTGMSPGEQYF
many,.,TRBV29-1,TRBJ2-1,TGCAGCGTTCATCCTATGGGGTATGAGCAGTTCTTC,CSVHPMGYEQFF
.,.,TRBV12-3/TRBV12-4,TRBJ1-1,TGTGCCAGCAGTCCCGGCGGCGCACTGATGGGCACTGAAGCTTTCTTT,CASSPGGALMGTEAFF
.,.,TRBV2,TRBJ1-2,TGTGCCAGCAGTGTCGACCAGAACTATGGCTACACCTTC,CASSVDQNYGYTF
many,.,TRBV20-1,TRBJ2-7,TGCAGTGTTAGGACATCCTTAGCGCAGTACTTC,CSVRTSLAQYF
many,.,TRBV12-3/TRBV12-4,TRBJ1-2,TGTGCCAGCAGTTTTACCTTGGAGGGCTCAAATGGCTACACCTTC,CASSFTLEGSNGYTF